Reported below is one T cell receptor (beta chain). These data are taken from a study of T cell responses to AZD1222 COVID-19 vaccine. CDR3 length: 13 residues. V lost 9 bases to trimming and J lost 2 bases; unmatched junction nucleotides: 2. CDR1 and CDR2 (germline): WNHNN, SYGVQD (reference sequence). Generated by immunoSEQ multiplex PCR, the TCRdb table keeps only in-frame clones and is missing some. In the table there are about 110,000 clones, approximately 86% of which are singletons. The rearrangement uses TRBV10-1 and TRBJ2-5; TRBD2 matches 11 bases. The sample consisted of peripheral blood, taken on day 0 of AZD1222 vaccination. The receptor's source is an adult in good health. CDR3 bases: TGCGCCAGTGCTAGCGGGGGGCAAGAGACCCAGTACTTC. Protein: CASASGGQETQYF.